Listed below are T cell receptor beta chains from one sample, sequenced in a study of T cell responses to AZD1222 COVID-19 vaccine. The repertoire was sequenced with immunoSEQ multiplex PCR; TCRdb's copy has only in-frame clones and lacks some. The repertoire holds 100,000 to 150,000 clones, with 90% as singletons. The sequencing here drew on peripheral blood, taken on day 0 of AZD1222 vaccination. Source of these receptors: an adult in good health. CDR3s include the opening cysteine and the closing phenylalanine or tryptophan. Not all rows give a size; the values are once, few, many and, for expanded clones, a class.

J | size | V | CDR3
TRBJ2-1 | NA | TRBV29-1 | CSVGRAYNEQFF
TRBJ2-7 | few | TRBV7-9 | CASSPYSGLAGEQYF
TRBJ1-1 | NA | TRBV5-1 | CASSPQGFDTEAFF
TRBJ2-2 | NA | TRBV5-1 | CATPKGDGGLAGMSTGELFF
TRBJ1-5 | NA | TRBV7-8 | CASSLGGVNQPQHF
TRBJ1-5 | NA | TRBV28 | CASSFQPQHF
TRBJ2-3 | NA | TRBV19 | CASSSLTGTDTQYF
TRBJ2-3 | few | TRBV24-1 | CATSDLGLAGTDTQYF
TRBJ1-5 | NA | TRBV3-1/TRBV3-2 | CASSRSGQGNQPQHF
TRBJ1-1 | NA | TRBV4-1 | CASSQVYRGWTEAFF
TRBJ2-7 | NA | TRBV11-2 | CASSSTSSGEQYF
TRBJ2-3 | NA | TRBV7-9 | CASSRIATQADTQYF
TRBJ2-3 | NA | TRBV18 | CASSAGTSGIRPSTDTQYF
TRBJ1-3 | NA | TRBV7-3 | CASSSGPGHTIYF
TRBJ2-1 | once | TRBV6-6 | CASRAAGGDNEQFF
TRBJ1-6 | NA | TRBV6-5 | CASRDREAVNSPLHF
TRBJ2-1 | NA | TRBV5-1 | CASSTSGTSYNEQFF
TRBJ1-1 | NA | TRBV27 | CASSFSTGGDTEAFF
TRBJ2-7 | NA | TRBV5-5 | CASSYVGGRNYEQYF
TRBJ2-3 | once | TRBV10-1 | CASSGGRETTDTQYF
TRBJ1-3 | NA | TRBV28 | CASGSGRENTIYF
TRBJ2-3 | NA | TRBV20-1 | CSASRTSGRATDTQYF
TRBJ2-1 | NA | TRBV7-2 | CASSLSGGLYNEQFF
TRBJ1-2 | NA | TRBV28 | CASSDWTGGTNYGYTF
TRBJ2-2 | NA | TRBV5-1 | CASSLLSGSIGELFF
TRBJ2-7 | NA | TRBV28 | CASSWSGSTNEQYF
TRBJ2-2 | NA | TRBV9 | CASSVGASATNTGELFF
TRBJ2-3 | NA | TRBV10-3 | CAISKGLTSTDTQYF
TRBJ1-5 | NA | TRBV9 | CASSPGDGPNQPQHF
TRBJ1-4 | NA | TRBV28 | CASSPQGFANEKLFF
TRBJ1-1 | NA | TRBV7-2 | CASTQGQGVEAFF
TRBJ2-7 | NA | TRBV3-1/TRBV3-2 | CASSQNGDSEQYF
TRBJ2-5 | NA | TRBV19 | CASSTSGRLETQYF
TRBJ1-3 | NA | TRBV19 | CASSHQGPGNTIYF
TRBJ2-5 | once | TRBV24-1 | CATSDLVEQETQYF
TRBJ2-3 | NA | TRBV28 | CASSLGTSGDTDTQYF
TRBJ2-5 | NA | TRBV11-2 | CASSVGQETQYF
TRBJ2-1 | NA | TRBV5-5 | CASSRLAGANEQFF
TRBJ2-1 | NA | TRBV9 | CASSVLAGGPNEQFF
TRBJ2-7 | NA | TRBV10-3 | CAIRDFRDNSYEQYF
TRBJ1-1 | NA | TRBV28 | CASSLGDRGATEAFF
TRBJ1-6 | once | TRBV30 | CACQGIRNSPLHF
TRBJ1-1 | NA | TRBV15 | CATSRGGITEAFF
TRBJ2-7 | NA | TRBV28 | CASSKDRAQQYF
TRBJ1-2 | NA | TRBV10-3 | CAISPPDRVGMRGYTF
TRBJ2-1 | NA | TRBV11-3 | CASSLGRATYNEQFF